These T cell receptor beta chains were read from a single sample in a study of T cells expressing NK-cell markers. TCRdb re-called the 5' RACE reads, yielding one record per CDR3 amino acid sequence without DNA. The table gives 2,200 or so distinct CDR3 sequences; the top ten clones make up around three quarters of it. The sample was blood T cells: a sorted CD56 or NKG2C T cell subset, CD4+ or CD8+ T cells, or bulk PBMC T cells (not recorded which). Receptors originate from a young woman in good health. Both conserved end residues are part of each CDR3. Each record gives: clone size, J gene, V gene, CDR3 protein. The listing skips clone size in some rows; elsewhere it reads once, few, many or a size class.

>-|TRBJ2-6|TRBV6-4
CATGDSRSGANVLTF
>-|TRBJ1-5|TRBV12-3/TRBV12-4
CASSLVSEMPQHF
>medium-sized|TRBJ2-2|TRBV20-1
CSARDLAGDTGELFF
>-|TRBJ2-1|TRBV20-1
CSAGDRGRGNEQFF
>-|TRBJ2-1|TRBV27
CASRLGTRGEQFF
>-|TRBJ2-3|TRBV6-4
CASSDSNTTSGGTDTQYF
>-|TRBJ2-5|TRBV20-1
CSARPLETQYF
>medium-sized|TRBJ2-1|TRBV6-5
CASSSGAAGDNEQFF
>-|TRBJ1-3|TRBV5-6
CASSLCSGNTIYF
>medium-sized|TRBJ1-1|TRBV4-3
CASSQDLLGRAGEAFF
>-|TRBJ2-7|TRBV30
CAWSEGQRSTYEQYF
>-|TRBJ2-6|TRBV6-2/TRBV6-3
CATLRPSGANVLTF
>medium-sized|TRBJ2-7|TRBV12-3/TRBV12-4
CASSLMSSYEQYF
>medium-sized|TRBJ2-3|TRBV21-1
CASTRLASHTDTQYF
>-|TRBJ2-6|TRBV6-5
CASSYEESGANVLTF
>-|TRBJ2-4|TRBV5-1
CASSLTVAKNIQYF
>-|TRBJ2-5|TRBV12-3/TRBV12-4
CASSLRGTFGERRETQYF
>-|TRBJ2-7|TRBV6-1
CASSEAAESSYEQYF
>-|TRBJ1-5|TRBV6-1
CASTRAGNQPQHF
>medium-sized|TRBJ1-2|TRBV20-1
CSASLTGTSDGYTF
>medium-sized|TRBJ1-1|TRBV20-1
CSAIPRGAEAFF
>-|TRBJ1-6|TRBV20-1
CSARNRGNSPLHF
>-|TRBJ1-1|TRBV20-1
CSASTGEVEAFF
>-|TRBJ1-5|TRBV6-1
CASSRGVEGQPQHF
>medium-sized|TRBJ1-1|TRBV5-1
CASSPRTAENTEAFF
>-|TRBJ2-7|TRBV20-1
CSASRQDPYEQYF
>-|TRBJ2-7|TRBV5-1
CASSFGLAGYEQYF
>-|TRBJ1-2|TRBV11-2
CASSPGGPVYGYTF
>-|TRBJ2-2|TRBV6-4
CASSERGGNTGELFF
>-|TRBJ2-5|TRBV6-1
CASSAQQETQYF
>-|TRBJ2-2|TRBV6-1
CASSALEHGELFF
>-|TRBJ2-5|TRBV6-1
CASSEVSGGAETQYF
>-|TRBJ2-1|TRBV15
CATSRDPPGYSYNEQFF
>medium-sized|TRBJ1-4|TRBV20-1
CSARRLTDEKLFF
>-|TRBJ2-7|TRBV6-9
CASSSPLRASGGPRREQYF
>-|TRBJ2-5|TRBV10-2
CASGQGRGKETQYF
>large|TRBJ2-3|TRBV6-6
CAIGTSGRGTDTQYF
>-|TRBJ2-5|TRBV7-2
CASSQGRGETQYF
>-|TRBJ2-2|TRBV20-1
CSAPASMANTGELFF
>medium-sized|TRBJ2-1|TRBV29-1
CSASPVTAQGQFF
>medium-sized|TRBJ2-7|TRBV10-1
CASSEGTGGYEQYF
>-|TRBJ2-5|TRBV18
CASSRSVEAVNLGETQYF
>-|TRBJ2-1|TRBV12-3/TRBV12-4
CASSFGSGVPWDYNEQFF
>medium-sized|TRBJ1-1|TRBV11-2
CASSSSSGWITEAFF
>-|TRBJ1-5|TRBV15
CATSRDNGVGQPQHF
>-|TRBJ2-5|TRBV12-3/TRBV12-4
CASSFKRQPNQETQYF
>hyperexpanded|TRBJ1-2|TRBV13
CASSLGENSNYGYTF
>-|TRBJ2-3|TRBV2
CASSVGSVSRLAGGRSLDTQYF
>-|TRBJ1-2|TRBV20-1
CSARDRGVGVNYGYTF
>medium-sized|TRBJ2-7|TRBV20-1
CSARDGGEDYQKQYF
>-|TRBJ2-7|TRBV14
CASSLRLAGGREQYF
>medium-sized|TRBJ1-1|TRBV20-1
CSARPGVTEAFF
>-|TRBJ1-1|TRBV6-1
CASSRTGGAGRAFF
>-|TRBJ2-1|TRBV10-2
CASSEPNEQFF
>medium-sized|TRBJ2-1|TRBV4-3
CASSQALAGEGHEQFF